The 22 T cell receptor beta chains below all came from one sample that was sequenced in a study of CDR3 diversity in severe acne. TCRdb re-called the PCR reads with MiXCR, one entry per CDR3 protein. The table includes around 100,000 distinct CDR3 sequences, roughly half detected once. Sequencing was performed on blood. These receptors were taken from a male donor with acne.

This clonotype has just a few counts. The V gene is TRBV2, the J gene TRBJ1-1; D remains unclear. The germline V gene has CDR1 SNHLY and CDR2 FYNNEI. V shed 7 bases and J shed 7 bases, with 10 bases lying between them. CDR3 length equals 11 residues. The CDR3 DNA sequence: TGTGCCAGCAACAATCGGGTTGAAGCTTTCTTT. This codes for CASNNRVEAFF. The full variable domain, its missing parts supplied by reference TRBV2 and TRBJ1-1, is EPEVTQTPSHQVTQMGQEVILRCVPISNHLYFYWYRQILGQKVEFLVSFYNNEISEKSEIFDDQFSVERPDGSNFTLKIRSTKLEDSAMYFCASNNRVEAFFGQGTRLTVV.

This chain uses TRBV25-1 with TRBJ1-5; 11 bases match TRBD1. From germline, CDR1 is MGHDK and CDR2 SYGVNS. The length of the CDR3 is 16 residues. With V trimmed by 4 bases and J by 3 bases, 5 bases remained unmatched. CDR3 in DNA: TGTGCCAGCAGTGGAGGGACAGGGGGTGACAATCAGCCCCAGCATTTT. It is translated as CASSGGTGGDNQPQHF.

The chain links TRBV24-1 to TRBJ1-2; no firm D call. This CDR3 has 13 residues. Germline CDR1 and CDR2: KGHDR and SFDVKD. V was pared by 3 bases and J by 7 bases, with 11 bases between. The CDR3 region is CATSDGRFTGYTF. CDR3 bases: TGTGCCACCAGTGATGGCCGCTTTACTGGCTACACCTTC.

This clonotype showed up many times. The V and J genes are TRBV19 and TRBJ1-1; D ambiguous. Trimming cost V 7 bases and J 2 bases, with 5 bases left between them. This CDR3 is 11 amino acids long. Germline CDR1 reads LNHDA; CDR2 reads SQIVND (reference sequence). This CDR3 is CASIENTEAFF. CDR3 DNA: TGTGCCAGTATAGAAAACACTGAAGCTTTCTTT.

This chain links TRBV29-1 with TRBJ1-1, with unresolved D. Germline V gene sequence: CDR1 SQVTM, CDR2 ANQGSEA. The CDR3 is 10 residues long. V shed 2 bases and J shed 11 bases, with 9 bases lying between them. In nucleotides, the CDR3 is TGCAGCGTTGAATGGGGAGGTGCTTTCTTT. Translation: CSVEWGGAFF.

This clonotype was detected many times. V gene TRBV6-4 combines with J gene TRBJ2-1; D assignment may be TRBD1 or TRBD2 (5 bases each). Germline loops: CDR1 MRHNA, CDR2 SNTAGT. CDR3 length: 14 amino acids. Trimming left V 0 bases short and J 7 bases short, with 10 bases between. The CDR3 loop reads CASSDSNEGNEQFF. The CDR3 region has the DNA TGTGCCAGCAGTGACTCGAATGAGGGGAATGAGCAGTTCTTC.

The chain uses TRBV6-1 and TRBJ2-4; the match to TRBD2 covers 16 bases. V trimming: 6 bases; J trimming: 1 base; junction bases outside the gene matches: 6. Per the germline V gene, CDR1 is MNHNS and CDR2 is SASEGT. This CDR3 is built from 18 residues. CDR3 in DNA: TGTGCCAGCAGAGGGACTAGCGGGAGGGCCCAGGCCAAAAACATTCAGTACTTC. This sequence encodes CASRGTSGRAQAKNIQYF.

This chain uses TRBV7-9 with TRBJ2-7; 8 bases map to TRBD2. This CDR3 is built from 12 residues. V lost 2 bases to trimming and J lost 6 bases; unmatched junction nucleotides: 0. Germline CDR1 and CDR2: SEHNR and FQNEAQ (reference sequence). The CDR3 here is CASSLLAGEQYF. The CDR3 nucleotides are TGTGCCAGCAGCTTACTAGCGGGCGAGCAGTACTTC.

This CDR3 reads CSARDSGYGYTF. As DNA, the CDR3 is TGCAGTGCTAGAGATTCCGGCTATGGCTACACCTTC. The chain uses TRBV20-1 and TRBJ1-2; D remains ambiguous. V dropped 0 bases and J dropped 4 bases, with 6 bases sitting between them. Per germline, CDR1 DFQATT and CDR2 SNEGSKA (reference sequence). The CDR3 is 12 residues long.

This clonotype showed up just a few times. The CDR3 DNA follows: TGTGCCACCAGCAGAGATCGGGGAGAGAACACTGAAGCTTTCTTT. Amino acids: CATSRDRGENTEAFF. The chain employs TRBV15 and TRBJ1-1; D is uncertain. Germline lookup yields CDR1 LNHNV and CDR2 YYDKDF (reference sequence). Trimming removed 0 bases from V and 1 base from J, with 9 bases in between. The CDR3 spans 15 residues.

Details on this clonotype: As the CDR3 is not closed by the conserved phenylalanine or tryptophan, this likely results from a read error. Because the CDR3's place on the DNA is in doubt, the DNA is left out and the CDR3 is given as listed by TCRdb. The chain links TRBV20-1 to TRBJ1-3. CDR1 DFQATT and CDR2 SNEGSKA come from the germline V gene (reference sequence). The CDR3 adds up to 9 amino acids, both ends counted. CDR3 amino acids: CSARTAGTS.

This clonotype was observed a handful of times. V usage is TRBV19 and J usage is TRBJ1-5; the D gene is possibly TRBD1 (5 bases). Per the germline V gene, CDR1 is LNHDA and CDR2 is SQIVND (reference sequence). V gave up 9 bases and J gave up 3 bases, with 9 bases separating them. The CDR3 runs to 12 residues. The CDR3 reads CASRGDNQPQHF. As DNA, the CDR3 is TGTGCCAGCCGGGGGGACAATCAGCCCCAGCATTTT. The variable domain in full, completed from reference TRBV19 and TRBJ1-5, reads DGGITQSPKYLFRKEGQNVTLSCEQNLNHDAMYWYRQDPGQGLRLIYYSQIVNDFQKGDIAEGYSVSREKKESFPLTVTSAQKNPTAFYLCASRGDNQPQHFGDGTRLSIL.

The chain employs TRBV5-4 and TRBJ2-5; 9 positions match TRBD2. CDR1 is SGHNT and CDR2 is YYREEE in the germline V gene (reference sequence). CDR3 length: 14 amino acids. With 6 bases clipped from V and 3 bases from J, the junction kept 6 bases outside the gene matches. The CDR3 DNA reads as TGTGCCAGCACCCAGGGACTAGCAAAAGAGACCCAGTACTTC. Translating it yields CASTQGLAKETQYF.

J is TRBJ2-7 and V is TRBV20-1; 16 bases line up with TRBD2. Trimming took 5 bases from V and 4 from J; bases not matched to a gene: 8. CDR1 and CDR2 from the germline V gene are DFQATT and SNEGSKA (reference sequence). The CDR3 has 16 residues. CDR3 sequence: CSAAGTSGRGVYEQYF. The CDR3, as DNA: TGCAGTGCTGCCGGGACTAGCGGGAGGGGCGTATACGAGCAGTACTTC.

Concerning this clonotype itself: One base away lies a much larger clone, so this may be a sequencing read error. The gene calls are TRBV6-1 and TRBJ2-7; no reliable D call. Germline V lookup: CDR1 MNHNS, CDR2 SASEGT. V shed 4 bases and J shed 3 bases, with 13 bases lying between them. The CDR3 is made up of 14 amino acids. The CDR3 loop is CASSVFPKGYEQYF. Written as DNA, the CDR3 is TGTGCCAGCAGTGTATTCCCCAAGGGCTACGAGCAGTACTTC.

V usage is TRBV15 and J usage is TRBJ2-1, with 11 bases that match TRBD2. V shed 2 bases, J shed 5 bases, and the junction held 11 bases outside the gene matches. The CDR3 is 18 amino acids. CDR1 LNHNV and CDR2 YYDKDF come from the germline V gene (reference sequence). CDR3 bases: TGTGCCACCAGCAGATCCCGCACTAGCGGGAGCAGGGACAATGAGCAGTTCTTC. Amino acids: CATSRSRTSGSRDNEQFF.

The chain uses TRBV29-1 and TRBJ2-6; D might be TRBD2 (6 bases). CDR1 and CDR2 from the germline V gene are SQVTM and ANQGSEA. Deletions cut 5 bases from V and 4 bases from J, with 9 bases between. The CDR3 totals 13 residues. The CDR3 is CSVRGAGANVLTF. For the CDR3, the DNA is TGCAGCGTTCGCGGGGCCGGGGCCAACGTCCTGACTTTC.

Comment on this clonotype: This may arise from a read error, as a much more abundant clone is one base away. J is TRBJ1-1 and V is TRBV12-3 or TRBV12-4; TRBD1 matches 7 bases. The V segment lost 6 bases and the J segment 4 bases; nucleotides outside the gene matches: 5. The CDR3 sequence is 13 residues long. The CDR3 DNA is TGTGCCAGCAGCATGGGACAGAGCACTGAAGCTTTCTTT. Translation: CASSMGQSTEAFF.

This chain connects TRBV5-6 to TRBJ2-2; 7 bases match TRBD1. V lost 1 base, J lost 7 bases, and 13 bases stayed unmatched. Germline values: CDR1 SGHDT, CDR2 YYEEEE. CDR3 length: 17 residues. The CDR3 DNA sequence: TGTGCCAGCAGCTTGTACGGATTGCAGGGGGTCAACGGGGAGCTGTTTTTT. Translation: CASSLYGLQGVNGELFF. The complete variable domain, with remaining parts taken from reference TRBV5-6 and TRBJ2-2, reads DAGVTQSPTHLIKTRGQQVTLRCSPKSGHDTVSWYQQALGQGPQFIFQYYEEEERQRGNFPDRFSGHQFPNYSSELNVNALLLGDSALYLCASSLYGLQGVNGELFFGEGSRLTVL.

There are a few counts of this clonotype. The rearrangement links TRBV2 to TRBJ1-5, with 8 bases identical to TRBD1. CDR3 size: 15 residues. Germline CDR1 and CDR2: SNHLY and FYNNEI. The V and J ends lost 3 bases and 4 bases, in that order; junction bases with no gene match: 5. The CDR3 spells CASSEVDRGNQPQHF. DNA for the CDR3: TGTGCCAGCAGTGAGGTCGACAGGGGTAATCAGCCCCAGCATTTT. The full variable domain, rest sourced from reference TRBV2 and TRBJ1-5, is EPEVTQTPSHQVTQMGQEVILRCVPISNHLYFYWYRQILGQKVEFLVSFYNNEISEKSEIFDDQFSVERPDGSNFTLKIRSTKLEDSAMYFCASSEVDRGNQPQHFGDGTRLSIL.

This clonotype occurred once. This sequence joins TRBV25-1 and TRBJ2-2; 15 nucleotides align to TRBD2. V dropped 10 bases and J dropped 8; count of bases not matched to a gene: 5. This CDR3 region has 14 residues. CDR1 is MGHDK, CDR2 SYGVNS, per germline. Written as DNA, the CDR3 is TGTGCCATCCCGGGACTAGCGGGAGGAGGGGAGCTGTTTTTT. Its protein product is CAIPGLAGGGELFF.

CDR3 nucleotides: TGTGCCAGCAGTCCACGACAAATGGGCAAGGGAACCTACGAGCAGTACTTC. Encoded protein: CASSPRQMGKGTYEQYF. The genes are TRBV28 and TRBJ2-7, with D unclear. This CDR3 spans 17 amino acids. Germline V gene data show CDR1 as MDHEN and CDR2 as SYDVKM. Trimming stripped 5 bases from V and 2 bases from J, with 22 bases between.